Given below is one T cell receptor (beta chain) in context. These data come from a study of blood T cell repertoires in COVID-19. Across the study: Sites in the United States, Italy and Spain provided acute and convalescent COVID-19 samples. Sources were T cells, B-cell-depleted T cells, or PBMCs; the material itself was cDNA or gDNA.

As handled by the study authors: Reference gene primer amplification gave estimated nucleated cell counts. TCRdb's copy holds only in-frame clones and misses some; the assay was immunoSEQ multiplex PCR. That table supplies the V and J calls and clone size; D and trimming were determined from the DNA. The table lists some 74,000 clones, more than 70% of them singletons, with about 17% in the top ten. Germline CDR1 and CDR2: MNHEY and SMNVEV (reference sequence). V lost 6 bases to trimming and J lost 2 bases; unmatched junction nucleotides: 5. The CDR3 covers 15 residues. The sample was peripheral blood. The source of this sequence is a man between 65 and 85 years old with active or convalescent COVID-19. J is TRBJ2-1 and V is TRBV27; 9 nucleotides align to TRBD1. CDR3 in amino acids: CASSLTGGPYNEQFF. The CDR3 DNA reads as TGTGCCAGCAGCTTAACAGGGGGCCCCTACAATGAGCAGTTCTTC.